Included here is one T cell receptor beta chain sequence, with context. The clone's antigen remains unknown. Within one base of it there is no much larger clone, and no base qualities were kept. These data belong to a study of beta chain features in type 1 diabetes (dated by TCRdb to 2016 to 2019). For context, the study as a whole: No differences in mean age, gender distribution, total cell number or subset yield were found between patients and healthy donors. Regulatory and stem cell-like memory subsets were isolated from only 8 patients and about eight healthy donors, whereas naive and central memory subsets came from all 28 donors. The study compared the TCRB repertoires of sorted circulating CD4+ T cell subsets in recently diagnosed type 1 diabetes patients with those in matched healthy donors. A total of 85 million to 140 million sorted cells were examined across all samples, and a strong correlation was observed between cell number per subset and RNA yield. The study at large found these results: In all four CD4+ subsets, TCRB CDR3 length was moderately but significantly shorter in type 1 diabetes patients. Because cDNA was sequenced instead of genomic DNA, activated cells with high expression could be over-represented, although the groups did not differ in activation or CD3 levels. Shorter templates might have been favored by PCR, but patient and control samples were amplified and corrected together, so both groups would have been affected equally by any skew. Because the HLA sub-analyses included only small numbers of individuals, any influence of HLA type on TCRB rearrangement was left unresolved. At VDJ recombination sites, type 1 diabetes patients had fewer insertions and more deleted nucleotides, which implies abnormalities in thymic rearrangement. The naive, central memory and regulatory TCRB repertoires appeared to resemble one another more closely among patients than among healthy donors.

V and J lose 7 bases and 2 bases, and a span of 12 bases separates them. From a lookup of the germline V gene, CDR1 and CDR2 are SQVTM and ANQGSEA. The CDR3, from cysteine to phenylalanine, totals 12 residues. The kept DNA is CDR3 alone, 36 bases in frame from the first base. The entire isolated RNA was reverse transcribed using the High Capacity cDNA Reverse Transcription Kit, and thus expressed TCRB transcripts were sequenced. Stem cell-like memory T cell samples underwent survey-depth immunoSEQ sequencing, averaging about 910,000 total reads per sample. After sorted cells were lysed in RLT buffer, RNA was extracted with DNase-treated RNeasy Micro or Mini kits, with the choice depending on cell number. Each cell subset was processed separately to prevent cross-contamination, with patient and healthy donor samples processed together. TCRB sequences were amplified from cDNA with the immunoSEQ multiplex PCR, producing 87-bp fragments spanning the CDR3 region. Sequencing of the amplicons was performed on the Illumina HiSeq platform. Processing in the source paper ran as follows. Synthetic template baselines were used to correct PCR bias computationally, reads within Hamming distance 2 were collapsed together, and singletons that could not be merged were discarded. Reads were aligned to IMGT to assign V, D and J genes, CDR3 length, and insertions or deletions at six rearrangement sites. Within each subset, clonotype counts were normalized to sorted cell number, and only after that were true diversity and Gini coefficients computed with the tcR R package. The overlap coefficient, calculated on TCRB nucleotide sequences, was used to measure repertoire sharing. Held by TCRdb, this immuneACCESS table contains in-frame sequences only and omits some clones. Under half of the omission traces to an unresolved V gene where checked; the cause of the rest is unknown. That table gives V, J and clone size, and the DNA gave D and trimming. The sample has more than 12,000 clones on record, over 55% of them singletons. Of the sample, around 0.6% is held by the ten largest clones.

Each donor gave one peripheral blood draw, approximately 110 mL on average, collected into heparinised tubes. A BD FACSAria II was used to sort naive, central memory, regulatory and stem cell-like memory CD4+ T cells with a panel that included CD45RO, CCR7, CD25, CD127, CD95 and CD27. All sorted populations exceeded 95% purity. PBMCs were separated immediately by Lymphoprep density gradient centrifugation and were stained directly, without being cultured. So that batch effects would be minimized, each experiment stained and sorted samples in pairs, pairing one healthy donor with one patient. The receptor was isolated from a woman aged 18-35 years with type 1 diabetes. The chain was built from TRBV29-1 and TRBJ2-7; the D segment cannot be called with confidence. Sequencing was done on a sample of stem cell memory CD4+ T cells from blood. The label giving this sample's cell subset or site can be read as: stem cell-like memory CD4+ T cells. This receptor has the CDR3 CSALAQTYEQYF. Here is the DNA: TGCAGCGCCCTGGCTCAGACCTACGAGCAGTACTTC.